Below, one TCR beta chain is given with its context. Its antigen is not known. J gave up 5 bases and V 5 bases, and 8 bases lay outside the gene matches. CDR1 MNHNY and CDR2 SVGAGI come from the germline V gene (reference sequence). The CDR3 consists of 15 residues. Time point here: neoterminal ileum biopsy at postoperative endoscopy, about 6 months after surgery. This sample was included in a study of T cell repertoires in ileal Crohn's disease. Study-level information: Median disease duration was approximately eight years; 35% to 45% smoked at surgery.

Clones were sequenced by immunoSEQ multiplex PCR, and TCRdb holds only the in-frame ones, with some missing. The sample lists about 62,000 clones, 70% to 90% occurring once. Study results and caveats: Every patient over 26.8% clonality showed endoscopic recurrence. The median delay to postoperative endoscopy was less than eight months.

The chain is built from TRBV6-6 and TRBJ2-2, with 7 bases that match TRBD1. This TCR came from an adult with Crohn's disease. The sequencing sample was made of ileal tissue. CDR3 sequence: CASSPRQGWTGELFF. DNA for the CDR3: TGTGCCAGCAGTCCGCGACAGGGTTGGACCGGGGAGCTGTTTTTT.